This T cell receptor beta chain was identified during a study of siplizumab effects on memory and regulatory T cells. Overall study results and limits: Naive T cells, seemingly more diverse than memory cells, seemed major alloresponse contributors. Under siplizumab, an average roughly 70% of mappable alloreactive CD4+ clones were Treg-derived, compared with 26.9% in controls. Proliferating Tregs from siplizumab cultures lacked functional confirmation of suppression.

About this clone itself: Antigen unknown.

The method was immunoSEQ multiplex PCR; TCRdb's version includes in-frame clones alone and lacks a portion of them. The sample records 70,000 to 95,000 clones, roughly 96% being singletons. Between the trimmed V and J ends, which lost 0 bases and 3 bases, there was a span of 8 bases. The germline CDR1 and CDR2 sequences are KGHSH and LQKENI. The CDR3 spans 15 residues. The chain recombines TRBV18 with TRBJ1-4; D uncertain. This TCR came from a human donor in good health. Sequencing used naive CD4+ T cells sorted from blood. CDR3 loop: CASSPPGSANEKLFF. The CDR3 DNA follows: TGTGCCAGCTCACCACCAGGGTCGGCTAATGAAAAACTGTTTTTT.